Below are 20 T cell receptor beta chains sequenced from a single sample in a study of CD8 T cells in Susac syndrome. When the RNA was reverse transcribed, random hexamers were used with an input of roughly 0.45 to 1 ug. TCRdb analysed the immunoSEQ multiplex PCR reads with MiXCR anew, one entry per CDR3 protein. The sample carries about 120,000 distinct CDR3 sequences, 80% to 95% recorded once. The sample comprised CD4+ T cells from PBMCs. The receptors originated from a human donor in good health.

The chain has TRBV27 and TRBJ1-6; D is unresolved. CDR3 size: 13 residues. The V gene lost 6 bases and the J gene lost 8 bases, with 11 bases spanning the gap. Germline V gene data show CDR1 as MNHEY and CDR2 as SMNVEV (reference sequence). This CDR3 reads CASSLNGYSPLHF. The CDR3 DNA reads TGTGCCAGCAGCCTCAACGGGTATTCACCCCTCCACTTT.

The chain joins TRBV29-1 to TRBJ2-1; 11 bases are a match to TRBD2. The CDR3 has 15 residues. CDR1 and CDR2 from the germline V gene are SQVTM and ANQGSEA. V lost 3 bases, J lost 9 bases, and 10 bases stayed unmatched. The DNA for the CDR3 is TGCAGCGTTGACGTACTAGCGGGAGTAGGGAGTGAGCAGTTCTTC. Its translation: CSVDVLAGVGSEQFF.

The rearrangement joins TRBV7-2 to TRBJ2-1, with unresolved D. Looked up from germline, CDR1 is SGHTA and CDR2 is FQGNSA. The ends were cut back, 5 bases at V and 6 bases at J, with 5 bases in the middle. This CDR3 is built from 11 residues. CDR3 protein: CASSESNEQFF. The CDR3 DNA follows: TGTGCCAGCAGCGAGTCCAATGAGCAGTTCTTC.

The sample holds a few counts of this clonotype. The chain joins TRBV5-4 to TRBJ2-5, with a possible D match to TRBD2 (6 bases). Trimming pared 0 bases from V and 5 bases from J, leaving 11 bases between. CDR1 is SGHNT, CDR2 YYREEE, per germline (reference sequence). The CDR3 totals 14 residues. The CDR3 is CASSLVGGLETQYF. The DNA of the CDR3 is TGTGCCAGCAGCTTGGTCGGGGGACTGGAGACCCAGTACTTC.

This sequence joins TRBV29-1 and TRBJ2-7; 11 nucleotides match TRBD2. With V trimmed by 4 bases and J by 2 bases, 10 bases remained unmatched. Germline CDR1 and CDR2: SQVTM and ANQGSEA. The CDR3 spans 16 residues. CDR3 nucleotide sequence: TGCAGCGTTGCACTAGCGGGAGTACGGCAGCCCTACGAGCAGTACTTC. It specifies CSVALAGVRQPYEQYF.

The genes are TRBV7-2 and TRBJ1-2, with TRBD1 as a possible D gene (6 bases). This CDR3 has 12 residues. In germline, CDR1 is SGHTA, CDR2 FQGNSA. Deletions cut 3 bases from V and 7 bases from J, with 9 bases between. The CDR3 region has the DNA TGTGCCAGCAGCTTCACAGGGATTGGCTACACCTTC. As protein: CASSFTGIGYTF.

The V gene is TRBV6-5, the J gene TRBJ1-5; D may be TRBD1 (5 bases). Germline V gene sequence: CDR1 MNHEY, CDR2 SVGAGI. The germline V and J ends were trimmed by 4 bases and 0 bases, with 10 bases remaining between them. The CDR3 spans 15 residues. For the CDR3, the DNA is TGTGCCAGCAGTTGGAAAGGGGATAGCAATCAGCCCCAGCATTTT. Encoded protein: CASSWKGDSNQPQHF.

The chain combines TRBV21-1 with TRBJ1-1. TRBV21-1 constitutes a pseudogene. The CDR3 loop spans 12 amino acids. DNA for the CDR3: TGTGCCAGCAGCAAAGCGAGGACAGAAGCTTTCTTT. It is translated as CASSKARTEAFF.

This clonotype came up a few times. The chain couples TRBV7-2 to TRBJ2-1; perhaps TRBD1 as D (6 bases). The germline V gene has CDR1 SGHTA and CDR2 FQGNSA. V was pared by 4 bases and J by 7 bases, with 14 bases between. This CDR3 has 14 amino acids. The DNA of the CDR3 is TGTGCCAGCAGCTCCGGACAGCTTGGGAATGAGCAGTTCTTC. Translating gives CASSSGQLGNEQFF.

This rearrangement joins TRBV12-3 or TRBV12-4 to TRBJ2-3; TRBD2 matches at 10 bases. The CDR3 length is 18 residues. J gave up 0 bases and V 7 bases, and 13 bases lay outside the gene matches. This chain's CDR3 is CASTPGIAGGPSTDTQYF. CDR3 bases: TGTGCCAGCACCCCGGGGATAGCGGGGGGACCTAGCACAGATACGCAGTATTTT.

This clonotype was seen only a few times. This chain connects TRBV19 to TRBJ1-5; weak D call: TRBD1 (5 bases). Germline values: CDR1 LNHDA, CDR2 SQIVND (reference sequence). The germline V and J ends were trimmed by 4 bases and 0 bases, with 10 bases remaining between them. The CDR3 totals 15 residues. CDR3 DNA sequence: TGTGCCAGTAGTACGACGGGGGGTAGCAATCAGCCCCAGCATTTT. This translates into CASSTTGGSNQPQHF. The full variable domain, completed using reference TRBV19 and TRBJ1-5, is DGGITQSPKYLFRKEGQNVTLSCEQNLNHDAMYWYRQDPGQGLRLIYYSQIVNDFQKGDIAEGYSVSREKKESFPLTVTSAQKNPTAFYLCASSTTGGSNQPQHFGDGTRLSIL.

This clonotype was counted once. The CDR3 region is CASSLSNYEQYF. The CDR3 DNA sequence: TGTGCCAGCAGCTTGTCCAATTACGAGCAGTACTTC. The chain links TRBV5-6 to TRBJ2-7; D is undetermined. The germline CDR1 and CDR2 sequences are SGHDT and YYEEEE. CDR3 length: 12 residues. V was shortened by 1 base and J by 4 bases, with 6 bases between the two germline ends.

The V and J genes are TRBV7-9 and TRBJ1-1; the D is unclear. CDR3 length: 15 amino acids. Per the germline V gene, CDR1 is SEHNR and CDR2 is FQNEAQ (reference sequence). Trimming stripped 6 bases from V and 0 bases from J, with 14 bases between. Here the CDR3 DNA reads TGTGCCAGCAGTCCCGGCCGTGTGGTGAACACTGAAGCTTTCTTT. Residues: CASSPGRVVNTEAFF.

The V gene is TRBV29-1, the J gene TRBJ2-3; D is ambiguous. This CDR3 region has 13 residues. Trimming removed 5 bases from V and 2 bases from J, with 11 bases in between. In germline, CDR1 is SQVTM, CDR2 ANQGSEA. CDR3: CSVRLVFTDTQYF. The CDR3 nucleotides read TGCAGCGTTAGACTGGTTTTCACAGATACGCAGTATTTT.

The CDR3 protein is CATSDRTSASTDTQYF. The CDR3 DNA is TGTGCCACCAGTGACCGGACTAGCGCCAGCACAGATACGCAGTATTTT. The rearrangement links TRBV24-1 to TRBJ2-3; TRBD2 matches at 9 bases. Germline-derived CDR1 and CDR2 are KGHDR and SFDVKD. V shed 4 bases and J 0 bases; nucleotides not matched to a gene: 4. The CDR3 loop spans 16 amino acids.

The rearrangement joins TRBV3-1 to TRBJ2-7; TRBD1 agrees at 10 bases. Germline V gives CDR1 LGHDT, CDR2 YNNKEL (reference sequence). V trimming: 3 bases; J trimming: 1 base; junction bases outside the gene matches: 3. The CDR3 loop spans 15 amino acids. The CDR3 region has the DNA TGTGCCAGCAGCCAGGGGGACAGGGGTTCCTACGAGCAGTACTTC. Translating it yields CASSQGDRGSYEQYF.

The V and J genes are TRBV29-1 and TRBJ1-5; D is ambiguous. This CDR3 region has 11 residues. Trimming left V 4 bases short and J 4 bases short, with 5 bases between. Germline V lookup: CDR1 SQVTM, CDR2 ANQGSEA. The CDR3 sequence is CSVGENQPQHF. The CDR3 DNA reads as TGCAGCGTTGGGGAGAATCAGCCCCAGCATTTT.

The chain has TRBV3-1 and TRBJ2-7; D is ambiguous. Trimming cost V 1 base and J 6 bases, with 10 bases left between them. The germline V gene has CDR1 LGHDT and CDR2 YNNKEL (reference sequence). CDR3 size: 13 residues. CDR3 DNA: TGTGCCAGCAGCCAAGGACTCCCCGGCGAGCAGTACTTC. Protein sequence: CASSQGLPGEQYF.

The chain is built from TRBV7-2 and TRBJ2-3; D unclear. Germline V CDR1 and CDR2: SGHTA, FQGNSA. V lost 5 bases to trimming and J lost 5 bases, with 8 bases between them. The CDR3 has 12 amino acids. The CDR3, as DNA: TGTGCCAGCAGCCTGTACGGAGATACGCAGTATTTT. Encoded protein: CASSLYGDTQYF.

CDR3 sequence reads: CSVSRTVGDTEAFF. The CDR3 DNA follows: TGCAGCGTTTCCCGGACAGTGGGGGACACTGAAGCTTTCTTT. The V gene is TRBV29-1, the J gene TRBJ1-1, with D possibly being TRBD1 (6 bases). V was cut by 5 bases and J by 3 bases, with 16 bases left in between. This CDR3 spans 14 amino acids. The germline V gene encodes CDR1 SQVTM and CDR2 ANQGSEA.